These 19 T cell receptor beta chains came from one sample sequenced in a study of quantifying T cell responses using KT2 cells listed by TCRdb under 2017. Broadly, across the study: RNA was DNase-treated and reverse transcribed with TCR alpha and beta constant-region primers, mostly using SuperScript III.

The library came from UMI-ligation and nested PCR. Instrument on record: Illumina MiSeq. Using T4 RNA ligase 1, a single-stranded oligonucleotide bearing the Illumina SP2 sequence plus a UMI was ligated onto the 3' end of the cDNA. PCR1 consisted of 4 cycles (98 degrees C 15 s, 69 degrees C 30 s, 72 degrees C 40 s), and for the beta primer an equimolar mix of RC1.1 and RC1.2 was used to cover TRBC1 and TRBC2. TCRdb reprocessed the public reads (quality trimming at Q25 with fastp, clone calling with MiXCR) and kept in-frame beta chains. Merged by CDR3 protein, the rows form single entries marked with the most common genes and DNA. Across this sample there are 45,000 to 65,000 distinct CDR3 sequences, with 9% to 15% seen only once. The ten top clones hold 9.4% of the sample. The sequenced sample was PBMCs spiked with cells of the T cell clone KT2. Source of these receptors: a human donor.

The table lists this clonotype with many counts. V usage is TRBV29-1 and J usage is TRBJ1-2; D is possibly TRBD1 (5 bases). CDR1 and CDR2 from the germline V gene are SQVTM and ANQGSEA. The CDR3 has 15 residues. V dropped 4 bases and J dropped 0 bases, with 15 bases sitting between them. In DNA, the CDR3 is TGCAGCGTTGCATTTTGGGGGAAAACTAACTATGGCTACACCTTC. This encodes CSVAFWGKTNYGYTF. The full variable domain, its missing parts supplied by reference TRBV29-1 and TRBJ1-2, is SAVISQKPSRDICQRGTSLTIQCQVDSQVTMMFWYRQQPGQSLTLIATANQGSEATYESGFVIDKFPISRPNLTFSTLTVSNMSPEDSSIYLCSVAFWGKTNYGYTFGSGTRLTVV.

This chain links TRBV27 with TRBJ2-7; 8 bases map to TRBD1. The CDR3 covers 14 residues. Trimming removed 10 bases from V and 4 bases from J; junction bases left unmatched: 12. Germline V gene sequence: CDR1 MNHEY, CDR2 SMNVEV (reference sequence). CDR3 in DNA: TGTGCCACACACACCGGGACAGGCACTTACGAGCAGTACTTC. It encodes CATHTGTGTYEQYF.

This clonotype was seen repeatedly, ten times or more. V usage is TRBV9 and J usage is TRBJ2-3, with D possibly TRBD2 on 6 matching bases. The CDR3 consists of 14 residues. The germline CDR1 and CDR2 sequences are SGDLS and YYNGEE. The V end lost 1 base, the J end lost 5 bases, and 11 bases lay between the germline ends. The CDR3 DNA is TGTGCCAGCAGCGTAACGGGAGACGGAGATACGCAGTATTTT. Protein product: CASSVTGDGDTQYF.

The sample holds a few counts of this clonotype. In nucleotides, the CDR3 is TGTGCCAGCAGGGGACAGCCAAACAATCAGCCCCAGCATTTT. The encoded protein is CASRGQPNNQPQHF. The V and J genes are TRBV2 and TRBJ1-5, with 7 bases fitting TRBD1. J gave up 3 bases and V 6 bases, and 5 bases lay outside the gene matches. The CDR3 is made up of 14 amino acids. CDR1 is SNHLY and CDR2 is FYNNEI in the germline V gene.

This clonotype came up once. The rearrangement uses TRBV20-1 and TRBJ2-3, with D unresolved. The CDR3 has 13 amino acids. Trimming left V 3 bases short and J 0 bases short, with 7 bases between. Germline CDR1 and CDR2: DFQATT and SNEGSKA (reference sequence). CDR3 DNA sequence: TGCAGTGCTAGTGAAGGCAGCACAGATACGCAGTATTTT. Protein: CSASEGSTDTQYF.

This clonotype was observed a few times. This sequence joins TRBV5-1 and TRBJ1-6; D is uncertain. The ends were cut back, 0 bases at V and 10 bases at J, with 17 bases in the middle. CDR3 length: 16 amino acids. CDR1 is SGHRS, CDR2 YFSETQ, per germline. CDR3 coding DNA: TGCGCCAGCAGCTTGGCCGGCGGGATCAGAGCGTCACCCCTCCACTTT. This encodes CASSLAGGIRASPLHF.

This clonotype was seen more than once but under ten times. V and J are TRBV27 and TRBJ2-1; 8 bases map to TRBD1. Germline loops: CDR1 MNHEY, CDR2 SMNVEV (reference sequence). There are 16 residues in the CDR3. The V segment lost 5 bases and the J segment 5 bases; nucleotides outside the gene matches: 11. CDR3 loop: CASSPLPGGDDNEQFF. The CDR3, as DNA: TGTGCCAGCAGTCCCCTCCCAGGGGGCGATGACAATGAGCAGTTCTTC.

This sequence joins TRBV12-3 or TRBV12-4 and TRBJ1-1; 7 bases line up with TRBD1. Trimming took 7 bases from V and 7 from J; bases not matched to a gene: 3. The CDR3 has 11 amino acids. CDR3 protein: CASNSGGEAFF. The CDR3 DNA reads TGTGCCAGCAATTCAGGGGGTGAAGCTTTCTTT.

Ten or more counts support this clonotype. V gene TRBV7-2 combines with J gene TRBJ2-3; D gene unclear. Deletions cut 5 bases from V and 5 bases from J, with 5 bases between. This CDR3 contains 11 residues. CDR1 SGHTA and CDR2 FQGNSA come from the germline V gene. CDR3 region: CASSPQDTQYF. In DNA form, the CDR3 reads TGTGCCAGCAGCCCCCAAGATACGCAGTATTTT. Full variable domain (remainder filled in from reference TRBV7-2 and TRBJ2-3): GAGVSQSPSNKVTEKGKDVELRCDPISGHTALYWYRQSLGQGLEFLIYFQGNSAPDKSGLPSDRFSAERTGGSVSTLTIQRTQQEDSAVYLCASSPQDTQYFGPGTRLTVL.

The J gene is TRBJ2-1, the V gene TRBV29-1; D gene unclear. Trimming took off 3 bases at V and 0 bases at J, with 9 bases between the two ends. The CDR3 extends over 14 amino acids. In germline, CDR1 is SQVTM, CDR2 ANQGSEA. CDR3 sequence: CSVDPHRSYNEQFF. The CDR3 bases are TGCAGCGTTGATCCCCACCGCTCCTACAATGAGCAGTTCTTC.

V and J are TRBV7-2 and TRBJ2-2; tentative D call: TRBD2 (5 bases). V was pared by 0 bases and J by 3 bases, with 11 bases between. CDR1 and CDR2 from the germline V gene are SGHTA and FQGNSA. The CDR3 is made up of 16 amino acids. CDR3 region: CASSLAPSGYTGELFF. CDR3 nucleotides: TGTGCCAGCAGCTTAGCTCCCTCGGGGTACACCGGGGAGCTGTTTTTT.

This clonotype was counted a few times. J is TRBJ1-6 and V is TRBV9; TRBD1 might be the D (6 bases). There are 16 residues in the CDR3. Germline CDR1 and CDR2: SGDLS and YYNGEE. V was cut by 5 bases and J by 5 bases, with 17 bases left in between. For the CDR3, the DNA is TGTGCCAGCAGTGCGACTCAGGGGAGGGATAATTCACCCCTCCACTTT. Translating gives CASSATQGRDNSPLHF.

V is TRBV7-8 and J is TRBJ2-5; D possibly uses TRBD1 or TRBD2 (5 bases each). From germline, CDR1 is SGHVS and CDR2 FQNEAQ. CDR3 length: 15 amino acids. With 5 bases removed from V and 2 bases from J, the gap between germline ends came to 15 bases. The CDR3 DNA is TGTGCCAGCAGCCCGTGGGGGAGCAAACAAGAGACCCAGTACTTC. This sequence encodes CASSPWGSKQETQYF.

This clonotype was recorded many times. The gene calls are TRBV10-3 and TRBJ2-3; tentatively, D is TRBD2 (6 bases). CDR1 and CDR2 (germline): ENHRY, SYGVKD. This CDR3 has 16 amino acids. V lost 8 bases, J lost 0 bases, and 18 bases lay in between. CDR3 nucleotide sequence: TGTGCCATCGGAGGGCTCAAGGGTACTAGCACAGATACGCAGTATTTT. It translates to CAIGGLKGTSTDTQYF.

This clonotype showed up many times. The V and J genes are TRBV7-8 and TRBJ1-3; perhaps TRBD1 as D (6 bases). CDR3 length: 16 residues. CDR1 is SGHVS and CDR2 is FQNEAQ in the germline V gene. Trimming removed 1 base at V and 2 bases at J, with 12 bases between. CDR3 DNA: TGTGCCAGCAGCTTAGTAAAGGGGGGGACTGGAAACACCATATATTTT. Its protein is CASSLVKGGTGNTIYF.

Written as DNA, the CDR3 is TGTGCCAGCAGCCAGGGGTCCGAGGGCAATCAGCCCCAGCATTTT. Amino acid sequence: CASSQGSEGNQPQHF. V usage is TRBV6-7 and J usage is TRBJ1-5, with a possible D match to TRBD1 (6 bases). TRBV6-7 is filed as an ORF, its function uncertain. The length of the CDR3 is 15 residues. With 6 bases removed from V and 2 bases from J, the gap between germline ends came to 14 bases.

This clonotype was observed a handful of times. This rearrangement joins TRBV11-2 to TRBJ2-7; perhaps TRBD1 as D (5 bases). Germline V CDR1 and CDR2: SGHAT, FQNNGV. V was shortened by 7 bases and J by 5 bases, with 12 bases between the two germline ends. The CDR3 sequence is 12 residues long. The CDR3 loop is CASNQGFHEQYF. Here the CDR3 DNA reads TGTGCCAGCAATCAGGGATTCCACGAGCAGTACTTC.

The chain carries TRBV20-1 and TRBJ1-1; D not certain. The CDR3 has 13 residues. CDR1 DFQATT and CDR2 SNEGSKA come from the germline V gene (reference sequence). Between the trimmed V and J ends, which lost 5 bases and 2 bases, there was a span of 12 bases. The DNA of the CDR3 is TGCAGTGCTTATACACCAACCAACACTGAAGCTTTCTTT. This sequence encodes CSAYTPTNTEAFF.

This clonotype showed up many times. J is TRBJ2-2 and V is TRBV6-1; a possible D gene is TRBD1 (6 bases). The CDR3 has 15 amino acids. Germline CDR1 reads MNHNS; CDR2 reads SASEGT. Trimming took off 6 bases at V and 4 bases at J, with 15 bases between the two ends. CDR3 amino acids: CASSNPGESTGELFF. CDR3 DNA: TGTGCCAGCAGCAACCCAGGGGAAAGCACCGGGGAGCTGTTTTTT.